This record concerns one TCR beta chain sequence. Its antigen is unknown. Germline is not matched at one junction end, which may reflect a read error. The record originates from a study of T cells in narcolepsy. Across the whole study: Enrolled donors included narcolepsy type 1 or type 2 patients and healthy controls.

Method: immunoSEQ multiplex PCR; TCRdb's copy keeps in-frame clones and lacks some. The repertoire includes some 15,000 clones, roughly 72% of them detected once, and 13% to 15% sits in the top ten. The germline V gene has CDR1 WNHNN and CDR2 SYGVQD (reference sequence). This CDR3 has 14 residues. Study-wide findings and caveats: Healthy controls reportedly lacked the autoreactive clonotypes serially found in patients' blood.

The sequence derives from a human donor with narcolepsy. Sequenced sample: CD45RA- memory CD8+ T cells from PBMCs. The rearrangement links TRBV10-1 to TRBJ1-1; 9 bases are shared with TRBD1. The CDR3 DNA reads TGCACCAGCAGCTCGGGACAGGGTGGAACTGAAGCTTTCTTT. Translation gives CTSSSGQGGTEAFF.